This TCR beta chain was obtained from a study of blood T cell repertoires in COVID-19. Sequencing used immunoSEQ multiplex PCR; TCRdb keeps in-frame clones, though not all of them. Here the sample spans roughly 240,000 clones, 65% to 90% being singletons. V lost 4 bases to trimming and J lost 2 bases, with 4 bases between them. Germline V lookup: CDR1 MNHEY, CDR2 SMNVEV (reference sequence). The CDR3 has 12 residues. The clonotype was recovered from a woman in her seventies with acute or convalescent COVID-19. Sequenced input: peripheral blood. The V and J genes are TRBV27 and TRBJ2-3; D is unresolved. CDR3 DNA: TGTGCCAGCAGTTCAAACACAGATACGCAGTATTTT. This codes for CASSSNTDTQYF.